This TCR beta chain was observed in a study of cytotoxic CD8 clonotypes in ibrutinib-treated CLL. Study-level information: Over 10 relapsed/refractory, roughly 15 treatment-naive; about 17 IGHV unmutated.

The CDR3 has 15 residues. CDR1 and CDR2 from the germline V gene are SGHNT and YENEEA. Trimming pared 1 base from V and 1 base from J, leaving 11 bases between. PBMCs that had been cryopreserved were the source of approximately 2 micrograms of genomic DNA for TCR beta libraries. Target depth was 1 in 200,000 to 1 in 1 million T cells, about 10x per clonotype. The data were produced by immunoSEQ multiplex PCR, yet TCRdb's version contains in-frame clones alone and is incomplete. The table has some 150,000 clones, roughly 83% seen once. The chain is built from TRBV11-3 and TRBJ2-7; D is possibly TRBD1 (6 bases). Source: PBMCs, taken after 12 months of ibrutinib treatment. The source of this sequence is a human donor with chronic lymphocytic leukemia. The CDR3 coding sequence is TGTGCCAGCAGCTTAGGGGCGGACAGTTCCTACGAGCAGTACTTC. This encodes CASSLGADSSYEQYF.